The sequence of this T cell receptor beta chain was determined in a study of T cells in Graves' hyperthyroidism and ophthalmopathy. The study's findings and limits: In validation, the model predicted ophthalmopathy. These predictions came a median about 6.5 months before onset.

There were TCR beta CDR3 regions amplified from RNA transcripts. A first-round RT-PCR of the TCR CDR3 used the HTBI primer set. TCRdb redid the calling of the multiplex PCR reads with MiXCR, one entry per CDR3 protein. Of fewer than 650,000 distinct CDR3 sequences listed, approximately 15% are singletons. The V end was cut by 4 bases, the J end by 7 bases, with 14 bases between. The CDR3 spans 14 residues. Preceding any ophthalmopathy symptoms, the blood sample dates from first hyperthyroidism diagnosis. This clonotype was seen many times. The target antigen is unknown. The chain links TRBV12-3 or TRBV12-4 to TRBJ2-1, with D perhaps matching TRBD1 or TRBD2 (7 bases each). This sequence was found in a woman under 40 with Graves' hyperthyroidism that later progressed to Graves' ophthalmopathy. The specimen sequenced was blood. The CDR3 loop reads CASSSRQGGNEQFF. The DNA for the CDR3 is TGTGCCAGCAGTTCTCGACAGGGAGGGAATGAGCAGTTCTTC.